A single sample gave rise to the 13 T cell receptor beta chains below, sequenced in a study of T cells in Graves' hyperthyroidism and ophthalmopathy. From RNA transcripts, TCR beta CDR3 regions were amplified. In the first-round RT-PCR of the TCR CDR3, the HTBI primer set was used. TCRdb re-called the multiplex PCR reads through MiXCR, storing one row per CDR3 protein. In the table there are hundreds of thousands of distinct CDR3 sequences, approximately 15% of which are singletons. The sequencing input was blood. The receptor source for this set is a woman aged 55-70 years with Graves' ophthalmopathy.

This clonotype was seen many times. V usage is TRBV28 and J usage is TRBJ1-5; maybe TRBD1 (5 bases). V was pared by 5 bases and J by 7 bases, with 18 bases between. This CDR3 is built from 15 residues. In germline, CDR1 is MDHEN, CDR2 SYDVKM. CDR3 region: CASSPGAGWGQPQHF. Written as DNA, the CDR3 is TGTGCCAGCAGTCCCGGGGCAGGGTGGGGGCAGCCCCAGCATTTT. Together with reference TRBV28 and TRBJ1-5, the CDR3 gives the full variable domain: DVKVTQSSRYLVKRTGEKVFLECVQDMDHENMFWYRQDPGLGLRLIYFSYDVKMKEKGDIPEGYSVSREKKERFSLILESASTNQTSMYLCASSPGAGWGQPQHFGDGTRLSIL.

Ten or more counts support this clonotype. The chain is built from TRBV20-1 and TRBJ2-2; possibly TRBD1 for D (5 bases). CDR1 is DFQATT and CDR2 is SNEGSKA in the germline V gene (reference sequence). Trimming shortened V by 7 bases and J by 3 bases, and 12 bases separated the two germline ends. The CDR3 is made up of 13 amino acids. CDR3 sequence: CSVCRVDTGELFF. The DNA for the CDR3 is TGCAGTGTATGCAGGGTGGACACCGGGGAGCTGTTTTTT.

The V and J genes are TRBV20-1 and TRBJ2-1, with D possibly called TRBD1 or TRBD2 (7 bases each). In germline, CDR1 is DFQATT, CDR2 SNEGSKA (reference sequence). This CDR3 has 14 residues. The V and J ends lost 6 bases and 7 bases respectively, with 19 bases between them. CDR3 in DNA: TGCAGTGCCAGGGGGGGGGACCAAAAGAATGAGCAGTTCTTC. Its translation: CSARGGDQKNEQFF.

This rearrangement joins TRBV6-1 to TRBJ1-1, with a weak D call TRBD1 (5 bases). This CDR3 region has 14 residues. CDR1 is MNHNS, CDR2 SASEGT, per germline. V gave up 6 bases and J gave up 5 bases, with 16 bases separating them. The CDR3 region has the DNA TGTGCCAGCAGCCTCGGTGGGGGTGATACTGAAGCTTTCTTT. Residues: CASSLGGGDTEAFF.

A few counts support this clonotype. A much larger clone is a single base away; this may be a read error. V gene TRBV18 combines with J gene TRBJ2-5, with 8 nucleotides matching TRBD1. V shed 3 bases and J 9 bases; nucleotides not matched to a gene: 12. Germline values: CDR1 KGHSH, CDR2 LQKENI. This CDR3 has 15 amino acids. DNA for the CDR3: TGTGCCAGCTCACCCGGGACAGGAGGGAAGGAGGCCCAGTACTTC. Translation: CASSPGTGGKEAQYF.

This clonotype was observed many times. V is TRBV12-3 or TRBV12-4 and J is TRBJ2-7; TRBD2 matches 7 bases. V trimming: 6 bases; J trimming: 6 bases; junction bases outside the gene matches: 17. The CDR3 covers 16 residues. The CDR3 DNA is TGTGCCAGCAGCGCCGGGCCCGGGACTATGGGGGGCGAGCAGTACTTC. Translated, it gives CASSAGPGTMGGEQYF.

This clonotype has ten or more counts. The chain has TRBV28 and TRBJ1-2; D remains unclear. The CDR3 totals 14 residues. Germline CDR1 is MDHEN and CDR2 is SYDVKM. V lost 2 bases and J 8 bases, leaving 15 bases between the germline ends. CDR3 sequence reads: CASSLKIRSAGYTF. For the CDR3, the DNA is TGTGCCAGCAGTTTAAAGATAAGGTCTGCGGGCTACACCTTC.

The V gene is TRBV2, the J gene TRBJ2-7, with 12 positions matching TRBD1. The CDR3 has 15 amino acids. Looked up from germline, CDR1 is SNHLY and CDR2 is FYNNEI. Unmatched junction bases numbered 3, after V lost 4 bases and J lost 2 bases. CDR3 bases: TGTGCCAGCAGTGCCGGGACAGGGGGCCCCTACGAGCAGTACTTC. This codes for CASSAGTGGPYEQYF.

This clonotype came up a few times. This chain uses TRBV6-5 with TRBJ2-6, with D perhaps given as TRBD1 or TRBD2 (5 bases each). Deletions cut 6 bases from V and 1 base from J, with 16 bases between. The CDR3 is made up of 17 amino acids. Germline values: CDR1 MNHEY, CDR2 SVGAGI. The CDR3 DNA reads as TGTGCCAGCAGGTTCACCGGGGCTAGATCTGGGGCCAACGTCCTGACTTTC. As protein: CASRFTGARSGANVLTF.

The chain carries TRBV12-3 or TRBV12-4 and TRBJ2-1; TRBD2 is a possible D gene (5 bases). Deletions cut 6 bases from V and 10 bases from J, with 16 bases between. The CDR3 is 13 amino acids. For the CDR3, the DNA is TGTGCCAGCAGCCCTGCGGGTTTGAGAGAGCAGTTCTTC. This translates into CASSPAGLREQFF.

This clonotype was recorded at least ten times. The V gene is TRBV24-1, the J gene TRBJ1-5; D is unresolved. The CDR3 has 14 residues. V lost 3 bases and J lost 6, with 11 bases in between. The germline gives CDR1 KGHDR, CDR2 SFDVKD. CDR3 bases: TGTGCCACCAGTGATCTCCGGACGGGTCAGCCCCAGCATTTT. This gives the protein CATSDLRTGQPQHF.

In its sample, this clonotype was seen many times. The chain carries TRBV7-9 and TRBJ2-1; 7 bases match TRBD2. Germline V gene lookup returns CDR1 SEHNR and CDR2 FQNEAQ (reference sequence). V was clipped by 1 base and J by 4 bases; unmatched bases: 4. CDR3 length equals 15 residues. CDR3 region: CASSLGAGRYNEQFF. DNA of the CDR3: TGTGCCAGCAGCTTAGGAGCGGGACGGTACAATGAGCAGTTCTTC.

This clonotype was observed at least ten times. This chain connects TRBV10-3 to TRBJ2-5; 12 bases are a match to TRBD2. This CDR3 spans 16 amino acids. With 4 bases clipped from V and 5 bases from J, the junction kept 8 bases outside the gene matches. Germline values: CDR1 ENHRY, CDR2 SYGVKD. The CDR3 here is CAISGTSGMRMETQYF. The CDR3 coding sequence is TGTGCCATCAGTGGGACTAGCGGGATGAGAATGGAGACCCAGTACTTC.